This TCR beta chain was identified during a study of T cells in Graves' hyperthyroidism and ophthalmopathy. Per the germline V gene, CDR1 is MNHNS and CDR2 is SASEGT. This CDR3 spans 16 amino acids. The germline V and J ends were trimmed by 8 bases and 8 bases, with 25 bases remaining between them. The table lists this clonotype with a few counts. Amplification of TCR beta CDR3 regions used RNA as the template. Primed by the HTBI set, a first-round RT-PCR was run on the TCR CDR3. TCRdb reanalysed the multiplex PCR reads using MiXCR and keeps one entry per CDR3 protein. The sample consists of fewer than 550,000 distinct CDR3 sequences, less than 20% of them appearing once. With a duration under 2 months, the hyperthyroidism was newly diagnosed in patients aged 18 to 65.

Sample: blood. This chain uses TRBV6-1 with TRBJ2-1; D tentatively fits TRBD1 or TRBD2 (6 bases each). This TCR was recovered from a woman under 30 with Graves' hyperthyroidism. The CDR3 DNA reads TGTGCCAGCCTTTATAGGGGGGAAGCCGGCACGGATGAGCAGTTCTTC. Translation gives CASLYRGEAGTDEQFF.